These T cell receptor beta chains were read from a single sample in a study of shared clonotypes between healthy human individuals. Clones were sequenced by immunoSEQ multiplex PCR, and TCRdb holds only the in-frame ones, with some missing. The sample has millions of clones, 85% to 95% seen once. Sequencing was done on a sample of naive CD8+ T cells from PBMCs. The receptors come from a man aged 18 to 30 in good health. Some clones in this sample may be carry-over from other donors' samples. Both conserved end residues are part of each CDR3. D genes are given only for firm matches. Some rows mark clone size as missing; the rest say once, few, many or name a class of expanded clone.

>TRBD2|TRBV5-1|TRBJ2-1|once
CASSLWLAGAYNEQFF
TGCGCCAGCAGCTTGTGGCTAGCGGGAGCCTACAATGAGCAGTTCTTC
>.|TRBV10-1|TRBJ2-1|.
CATGRAYNEQFF
TGCGCCACAGGCAGAGCCTACAATGAGCAGTTCTTC
>TRBD1|TRBV14|TRBJ2-3|.
CASSQDLGRGPRDTQYF
TGTGCCAGCAGCCAAGATCTCGGCAGGGGGCCTCGGGATACGCAGTATTTT
>TRBD2|TRBV5-6|TRBJ2-5|.
CASSKGLAGPEGLETQYF
TGTGCCAGCAGCAAGGGACTAGCGGGACCTGAGGGGCTAGAGACCCAGTACTTC
>TRBD1|TRBV7-2|TRBJ1-1|.
CASSTTGTGGTEAFF
TGTGCCAGCAGCACCACCGGGACAGGGGGGACTGAAGCTTTCTTT
>.|TRBV9|TRBJ2-7|.
CASSVQGSSYEQYF
TGTGCCAGCAGCGTCCAGGGGAGCTCCTACGAGCAGTACTTC
>.|TRBV25-1|TRBJ2-7|.
CASSEYSGRSSYEQYF
TGTGCCAGCAGTGAGTATAGCGGCCGTAGCTCCTACGAGCAGTACTTC
>.|TRBV5-1|TRBJ1-1|.
CASSLGVRGTEAFF
TGCGCCAGCAGCTTGGGGGTCAGGGGCACTGAAGCTTTCTTT
>.|TRBV5-1|TRBJ1-1|.
CASSLSGGLQNTEAFF
TGCGCCAGCAGCTTGAGCGGGGGGCTTCAGAACACTGAAGCTTTCTTT
>.|TRBV6-6|TRBJ2-1|.
CASSNLGEQFF
TGTGCCAGCAGTAATTTAGGGGAGCAGTTCTTC
>TRBD1|TRBV29-1|TRBJ1-2|once
CSVEVADRGSTNYGYTF
TGCAGCGTTGAAGTTGCGGACAGGGGCTCCACTAACTATGGCTACACCTTC